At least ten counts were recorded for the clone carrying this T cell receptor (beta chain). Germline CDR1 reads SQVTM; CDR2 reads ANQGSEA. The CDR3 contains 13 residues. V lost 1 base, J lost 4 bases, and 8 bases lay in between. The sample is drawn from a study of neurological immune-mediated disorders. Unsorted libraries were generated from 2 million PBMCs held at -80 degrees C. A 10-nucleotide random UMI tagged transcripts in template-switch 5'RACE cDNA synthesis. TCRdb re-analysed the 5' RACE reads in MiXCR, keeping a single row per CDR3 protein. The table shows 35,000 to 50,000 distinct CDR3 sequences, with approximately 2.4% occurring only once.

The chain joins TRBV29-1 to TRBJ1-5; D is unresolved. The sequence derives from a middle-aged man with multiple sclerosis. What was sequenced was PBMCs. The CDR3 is CSVEVTANQPQHF. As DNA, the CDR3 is TGCAGCGTTGAAGTGACGGCGAATCAGCCCCAGCATTTT.